Presented here are 10 T cell receptor beta chains from one specimen sequenced in a study of T cell responses to AZD1222 COVID-19 vaccine. Profiled with immunoSEQ multiplex PCR; TCRdb holds only in-frame clones, not every one. Of over 100,000 clones in the sample, 89% were seen once. The material was peripheral blood, obtained on day 0 of AZD1222 vaccination. The receptors shown here come from an adult in good health.

J is TRBJ1-1 and V is TRBV21-1; TRBD1 is the table's D call, not checked against the DNA. TRBV21-1 is designated a pseudogene. This CDR3 comprises 16 residues. The CDR3 loop is CASLRGGKVADTEAFF. The CDR3 bases are TGTGCCAGTCTACGAGGGGGCAAGGTTGCCGACACTGAAGCTTTCTTT.

The table lists this clone with a count of one. The V and J genes are TRBV5-1 and TRBJ1-3; 8 nucleotides align to TRBD1. The CDR3 has 15 residues. Trimming removed 4 bases from V and 0 bases from J; junction bases left unmatched: 3. CDR1 SGHRS and CDR2 YFSETQ come from the germline V gene. The CDR3 region has the DNA TGCGCCAGCAGCGGGGGGACAGGCTCTGGAAACACCATATATTTT. Translated, it gives CASSGGTGSGNTIYF.

The V call is TRBV10-2, the J call TRBJ1-1; D not certain. V was shortened by 4 bases and J by 6 bases, with 15 bases between the two germline ends. The germline gives CDR1 WSHSY, CDR2 SAAADI. The CDR3 consists of 14 residues. DNA of the CDR3: TGCGCCAGCAGTGGTTCCTCTTCTAAGGCTGAAGCTTTCTTT. It encodes CASSGSSSKAEAFF.

The CDR3 loop reads CASSLGLAATATYNEQFF. CDR3 DNA sequence: TGTGCCAGCAGCCTTGGACTAGCGGCCACCGCGACCTACAATGAGCAGTTCTTC. The chain is built from TRBV27 and TRBJ2-1; TRBD2 matches 10 bases. CDR1 and CDR2 from the germline V gene are MNHEY and SMNVEV (reference sequence). The CDR3 is made up of 18 amino acids. J was trimmed by 2 bases and V by 6 bases; bases with no gene match: 13.

This clone was detected a few times. The chain is built from TRBV6-5 and TRBJ1-2; a possible D gene is TRBD1 (5 bases). The CDR3 is made up of 15 amino acids. Trimming removed 3 bases at V and 1 base at J, with 12 bases between. Per germline, CDR1 MNHEY and CDR2 SVGAGI. The CDR3 coding sequence is TGTGCCAGCAGTTATAGGGGTCAGGGTAACTATGGCTACACCTTC. Its protein product is CASSYRGQGNYGYTF.

The genes are TRBV24-1 and TRBJ2-3; TRBD1 aligns across 9 bases. V lost 7 bases, J lost 2 bases, and 6 bases stayed unmatched. This CDR3 has 15 residues. In germline, CDR1 is KGHDR, CDR2 SFDVKD. The chain's CDR3 is CATSPGQGITDTQYF. The CDR3 DNA follows: TGTGCCACCAGCCCGGGACAGGGAATCACAGATACGCAGTATTTT.

The rearrangement links TRBV30 to TRBJ2-2, with D maybe TRBD2 (6 bases). This CDR3 has 15 amino acids. Germline V lookup: CDR1 GTSNPN, CDR2 SVGIG (reference sequence). The V gene lost 3 bases and the J gene lost 4 bases, with 15 bases spanning the gap. The chain's CDR3 is CAWSAGTLITGELFF. CDR3 sequence (DNA): TGTGCCTGGAGCGCCGGGACTCTAATCACCGGGGAGCTGTTTTTT.

The rearrangement links TRBV23-1 to TRBJ1-2; TRBD1 matches at 8 bases. TRBV23-1 is filed as an ORF, its function uncertain. The V and J ends lost 11 bases and 3 bases, in that order; junction bases with no gene match: 8. This CDR3 contains 13 residues. CDR3 DNA sequence: TGCGCCCCCACCGACAGGGGTGACTATGGCTACACCTTC. Protein sequence: CAPTDRGDYGYTF.

J is TRBJ2-7 and V is TRBV9; D is perhaps TRBD2 (7 bases). Trimming pared 4 bases from V and 2 bases from J, leaving 22 bases between. Germline V gene data show CDR1 as SGDLS and CDR2 as YYNGEE. CDR3 length: 17 amino acids. The CDR3 loop is CASSFGFGGLSTYEQYF. The CDR3 DNA follows: TGTGCCAGCAGCTTCGGGTTCGGGGGGCTAAGTACCTACGAGCAGTACTTC.

The V gene is TRBV19, the J gene TRBJ2-3; possibly TRBD1 or TRBD2 for D (6 bases each). The CDR3 is 15 residues long. Per germline, CDR1 LNHDA and CDR2 SQIVND (reference sequence). Between the trimmed V and J ends, which lost 7 bases and 6 bases, there was a span of 20 bases. The CDR3 region has the DNA TGTGCCAGTACCATAGTGGGGGGCCGGCCGGATACGCAGTATTTT. This codes for CASTIVGGRPDTQYF.